These 3 T cell receptor beta chains share one sample of origin, sequenced in a study of blood T cell repertoires in COVID-19. Generated by immunoSEQ multiplex PCR, the TCRdb table keeps only in-frame clones and is missing some. Here the sample spans about 100,000 clones, 80% to 90% being singletons. Material for sequencing was peripheral blood. The receptors originated from a human donor in a cohort sampled during active COVID-19.

The sample holds one count of this clone. J is TRBJ2-7 and V is TRBV6-5, with 10 bases that match TRBD1. The germline gives CDR1 MNHEY, CDR2 SVGAGI. There are 15 residues in the CDR3. The ends lost 6 bases at V and 2 bases at J; junction bases unmatched: 7. The CDR3 spells CASSDPGQGTYEQYF. In nucleotides, the CDR3 is TGTGCCAGCAGCGATCCGGGACAGGGGACCTACGAGCAGTACTTC.

The chain carries TRBV19 and TRBJ2-1; 10 bases line up with TRBD2. Germline CDR1 is LNHDA and CDR2 is SQIVND (reference sequence). The CDR3 sequence is 17 residues long. Trimming at V came to 3 bases and at J to 4 bases, leaving 9 bases not matched to a gene. The CDR3 DNA follows: TGTGCCAGTAGTATCCTTCTAGCGGGAGAAGGTTACAATGAGCAGTTCTTC. Amino acid sequence: CASSILLAGEGYNEQFF.

The chain couples TRBV14 to TRBJ2-5; D gene unclear. Trimming stripped 5 bases from V and 0 bases from J, with 7 bases between. In germline, CDR1 is SGHDN, CDR2 FVKESK. This CDR3 contains 13 residues. This CDR3 is CASSLSYQETQYF. CDR3 bases: TGTGCCAGCAGCTTATCGTACCAAGAGACCCAGTACTTC.